This T cell receptor beta chain was profiled in a study of monozygotic twins with inflammatory bowel disease. Germline V gene lookup returns CDR1 SGHVS and CDR2 FNYEAQ. The CDR3 runs to 16 residues. From the 5' RACE reads, TCRdb lists one entry per CDR3 protein and no DNA. This sample contains approximately 420,000 distinct CDR3 sequences. The chain combines TRBV7-6 with TRBJ1-5. The origin of this receptor is a human donor with ulcerative colitis or Crohn's disease, or a healthy co-twin of an affected twin (not recorded which). Sequencing was done on a sample of blood. CDR3 region: CARGLEDLYSNQPQHF. Full variable domain (rest looked up from reference TRBV7-6 and TRBJ1-5): GAGVSQSPRYKVTKRGQDVALRCDPISGHVSLYWYRQALGQGPEFLTYFNYEAQQDKSGLPNDRFSAERPEGSISTLTIQRTEQRDSAMYRCARGLEDLYSNQPQHFGDGTRLSIL.